This T cell receptor (beta chain) comes out of a study of blood T cell repertoires in COVID-19. At the level of the study: Collection of acute and convalescent COVID-19 samples took place in the United States, Italy and Spain. T cells, B-cell-depleted T cells, or PBMCs supplied cDNA or gDNA.

As handled by the study authors: How many nucleated cells were present was estimated from reference gene primer amplification. Sequenced by immunoSEQ multiplex PCR; TCRdb stores in-frame clones only, minus some. Clonal size and the V and J genes are those of that table, whereas D and trimming came from the DNA. The profile covers about 130,000 clones, with over 60% appearing a single time and under 2.5% taken by the ten largest. This CDR3 is 13 amino acids long. V lost 4 bases and J lost 2, with 11 bases in between. Germline V lookup: CDR1 GTSNPN, CDR2 SVGIG (reference sequence). This clone was observed once.

The chain has TRBV30 and TRBJ1-2; D might be TRBD1 (5 bases). This clonotype was obtained from an older woman with acute or convalescent COVID-19. Sequencing input: peripheral blood. For the CDR3, the DNA is TGTGCCTGGACCATACAGGCAAACTATGGCTACACCTTC. Protein sequence: CAWTIQANYGYTF.